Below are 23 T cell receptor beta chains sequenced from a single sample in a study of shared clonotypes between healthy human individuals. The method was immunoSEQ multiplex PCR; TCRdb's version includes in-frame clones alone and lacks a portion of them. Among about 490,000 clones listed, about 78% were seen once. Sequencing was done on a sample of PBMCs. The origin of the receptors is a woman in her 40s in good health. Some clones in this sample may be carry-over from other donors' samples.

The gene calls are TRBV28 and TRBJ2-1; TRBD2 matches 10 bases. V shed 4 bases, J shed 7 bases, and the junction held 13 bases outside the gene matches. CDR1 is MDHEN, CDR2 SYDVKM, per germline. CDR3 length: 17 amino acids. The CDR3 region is CASSSLRLAGVRNEQFF. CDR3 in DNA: TGTGCCAGCAGTTCCTTACGGCTAGCGGGAGTTAGGAATGAGCAGTTCTTC.

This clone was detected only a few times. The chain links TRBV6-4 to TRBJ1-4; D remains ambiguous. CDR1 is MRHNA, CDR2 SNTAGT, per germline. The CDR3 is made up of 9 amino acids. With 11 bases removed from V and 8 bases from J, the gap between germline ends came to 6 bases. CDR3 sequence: CAWVEKLFF. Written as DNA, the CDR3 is TGTGCCTGGGTCGAAAAACTGTTTTTT.

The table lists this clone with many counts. The CDR3 DNA is TGTGCCACCAGCAGAGATGGGGAGGTCACAGATACGCAGTATTTT. Amino acid sequence: CATSRDGEVTDTQYF. This chain joins TRBV15 and TRBJ2-3, with D perhaps TRBD2 (6 bases). Germline CDR1 reads LNHNV; CDR2 reads YYDKDF (reference sequence). CDR3 length equals 15 residues. V was trimmed by 0 bases and J by 2 bases, leaving 9 bases between them.

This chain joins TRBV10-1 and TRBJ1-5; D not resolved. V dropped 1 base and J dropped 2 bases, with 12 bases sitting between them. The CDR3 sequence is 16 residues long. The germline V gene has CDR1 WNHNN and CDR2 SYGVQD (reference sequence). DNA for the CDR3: TGCGCCAGCAGTGAGTGCGGGGTTCTTGGCAATCAGCCCCAGCATTTT. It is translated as CASSECGVLGNQPQHF.

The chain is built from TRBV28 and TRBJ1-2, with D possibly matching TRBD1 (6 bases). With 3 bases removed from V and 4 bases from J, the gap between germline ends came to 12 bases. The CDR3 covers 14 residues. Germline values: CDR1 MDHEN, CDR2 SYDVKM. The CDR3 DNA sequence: TGTGCCAGCAGTTTCGGCAGGGGAGGCTATGGCTACACCTTC. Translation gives CASSFGRGGYGYTF.

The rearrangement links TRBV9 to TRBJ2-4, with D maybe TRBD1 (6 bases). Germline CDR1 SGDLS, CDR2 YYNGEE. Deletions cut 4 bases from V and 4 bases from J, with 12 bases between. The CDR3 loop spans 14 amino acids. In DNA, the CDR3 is TGTGCCAGCAGCCCCCGGACAGAGAAAAACATTCAGTACTTC. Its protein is CASSPRTEKNIQYF.

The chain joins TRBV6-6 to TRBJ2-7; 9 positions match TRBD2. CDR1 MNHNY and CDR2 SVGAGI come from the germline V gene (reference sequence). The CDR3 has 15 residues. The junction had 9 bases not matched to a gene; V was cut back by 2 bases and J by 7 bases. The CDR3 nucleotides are TGTGCCAGCAGTTACGGACTAGCGAGAACCCTAGAGCAGTACTTC. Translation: CASSYGLARTLEQYF.

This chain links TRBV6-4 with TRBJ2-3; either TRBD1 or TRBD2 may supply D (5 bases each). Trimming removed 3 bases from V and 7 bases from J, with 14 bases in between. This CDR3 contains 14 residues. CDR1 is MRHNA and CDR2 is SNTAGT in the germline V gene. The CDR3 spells CASSEGPTGYTQYF. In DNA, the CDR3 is TGTGCCAGCAGTGAGGGACCAACGGGGTATACGCAGTATTTT.

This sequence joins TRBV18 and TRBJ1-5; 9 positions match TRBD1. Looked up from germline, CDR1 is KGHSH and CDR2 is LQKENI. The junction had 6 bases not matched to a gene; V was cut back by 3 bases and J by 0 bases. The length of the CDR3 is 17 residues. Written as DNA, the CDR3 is TGTGCCAGCTCACCTATTCGGACAGGGGATAGCAATCAGCCCCAGCATTTT. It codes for CASSPIRTGDSNQPQHF.

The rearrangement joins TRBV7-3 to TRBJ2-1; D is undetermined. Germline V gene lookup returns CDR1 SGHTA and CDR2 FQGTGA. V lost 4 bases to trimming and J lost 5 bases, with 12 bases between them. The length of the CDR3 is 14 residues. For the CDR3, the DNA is TGTGCCAGCAGCTCCCTTGGAGAGAACAATGAGCAGTTCTTC. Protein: CASSSLGENNEQFF.

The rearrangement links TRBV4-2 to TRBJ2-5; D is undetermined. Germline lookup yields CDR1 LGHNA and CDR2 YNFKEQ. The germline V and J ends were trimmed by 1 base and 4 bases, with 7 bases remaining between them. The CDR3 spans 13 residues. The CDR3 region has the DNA TGTGCCAGCAGCCAAGGGCCCTTAGAGACCCAGTACTTC. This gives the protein CASSQGPLETQYF.

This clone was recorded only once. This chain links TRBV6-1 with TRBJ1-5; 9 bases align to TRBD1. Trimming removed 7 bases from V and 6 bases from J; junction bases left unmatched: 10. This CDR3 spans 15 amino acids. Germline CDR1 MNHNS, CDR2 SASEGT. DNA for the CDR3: TGTGCCAGCAATATGGACAGGGGAGGGCGTCAGCCCCAGCATTTT. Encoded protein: CASNMDRGGRQPQHF.

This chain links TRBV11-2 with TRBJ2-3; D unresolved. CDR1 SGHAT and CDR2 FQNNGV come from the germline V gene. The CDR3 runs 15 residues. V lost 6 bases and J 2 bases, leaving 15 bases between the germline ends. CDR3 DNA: TGTGCCAGCAGGCTTCTGACGGTAGACACAGATACGCAGTATTTT. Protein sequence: CASRLLTVDTDTQYF.

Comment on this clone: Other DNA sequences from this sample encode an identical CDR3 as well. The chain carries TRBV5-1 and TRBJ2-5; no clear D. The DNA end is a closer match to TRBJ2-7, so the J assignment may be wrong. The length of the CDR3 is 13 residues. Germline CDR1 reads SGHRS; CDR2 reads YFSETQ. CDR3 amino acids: CASSLAGSYEQYF. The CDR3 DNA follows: TGCGCCAGCAGCTTGGCCGGCTCCTACGAGCAGTACTTC.

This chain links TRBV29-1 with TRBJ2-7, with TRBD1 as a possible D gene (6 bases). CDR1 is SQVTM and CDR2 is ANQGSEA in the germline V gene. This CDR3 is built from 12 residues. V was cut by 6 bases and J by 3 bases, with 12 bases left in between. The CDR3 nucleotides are TGCAGCGTGGCAACAGGGAGCTACGAGCAGTACTTC. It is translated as CSVATGSYEQYF.

The CDR3 region is CASSSGLADSYNEQFF. The CDR3 DNA is TGTGCCAGCTCATCGGGACTAGCGGATTCCTACAATGAGCAGTTCTTC. The V call is TRBV18, the J call TRBJ2-1; 11 bases are shared with TRBD2. Germline CDR1 and CDR2: KGHSH and LQKENI. The CDR3 runs 16 residues. V trimming: 5 bases; J trimming: 1 base; junction bases outside the gene matches: 4.

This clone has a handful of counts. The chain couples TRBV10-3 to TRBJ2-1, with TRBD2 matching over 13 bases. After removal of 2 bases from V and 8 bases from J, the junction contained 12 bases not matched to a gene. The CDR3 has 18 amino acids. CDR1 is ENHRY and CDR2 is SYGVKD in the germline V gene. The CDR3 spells CAISEPRGLAGRVDEQFF. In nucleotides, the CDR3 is TGTGCCATCAGTGAGCCCCGGGGACTAGCGGGGAGGGTCGATGAGCAGTTCTTC.

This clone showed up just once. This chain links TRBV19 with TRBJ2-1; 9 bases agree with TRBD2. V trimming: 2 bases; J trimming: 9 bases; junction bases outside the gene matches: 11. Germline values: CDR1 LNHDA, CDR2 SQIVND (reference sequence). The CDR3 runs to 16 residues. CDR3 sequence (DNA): TGTGCCAGTAGTATACCCAGGGAGGCGGGAGGGACTGAGCAGTTCTTC. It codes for CASSIPREAGGTEQFF.

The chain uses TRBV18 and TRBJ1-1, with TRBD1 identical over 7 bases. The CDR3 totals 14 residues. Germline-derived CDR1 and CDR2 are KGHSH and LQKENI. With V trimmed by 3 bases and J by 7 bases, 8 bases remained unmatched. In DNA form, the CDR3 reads TGTGCCAGCTCACCTCGAGCACAGGGGTATGAAGCTTTCTTT. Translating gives CASSPRAQGYEAFF.

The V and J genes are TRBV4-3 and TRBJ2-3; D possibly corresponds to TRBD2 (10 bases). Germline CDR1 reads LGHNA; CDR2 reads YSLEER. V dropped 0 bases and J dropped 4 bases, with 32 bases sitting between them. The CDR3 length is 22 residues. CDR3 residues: CASSQDPRDRAPSGRGADTQYF. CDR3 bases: TGCGCCAGCAGCCAAGATCCCCGGGACAGGGCTCCTAGCGGGAGAGGAGCAGATACGCAGTATTTT.

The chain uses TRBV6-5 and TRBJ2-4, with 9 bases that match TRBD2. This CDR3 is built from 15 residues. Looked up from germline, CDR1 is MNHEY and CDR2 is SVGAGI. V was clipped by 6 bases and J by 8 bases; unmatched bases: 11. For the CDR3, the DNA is TGTGCCAGCAGCCTTAGCGGGAGTTTGGGAGACATTCAGTACTTC. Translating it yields CASSLSGSLGDIQYF.

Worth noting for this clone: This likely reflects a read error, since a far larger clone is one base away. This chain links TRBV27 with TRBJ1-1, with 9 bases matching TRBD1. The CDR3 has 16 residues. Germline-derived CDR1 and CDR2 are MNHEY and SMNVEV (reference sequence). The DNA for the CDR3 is TGTGTCAGCAGTTCCCCCTACAGGGGGCAGAACACTGAAGCTTTCTTT. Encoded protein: CVSSSPYRGQNTEAFF.

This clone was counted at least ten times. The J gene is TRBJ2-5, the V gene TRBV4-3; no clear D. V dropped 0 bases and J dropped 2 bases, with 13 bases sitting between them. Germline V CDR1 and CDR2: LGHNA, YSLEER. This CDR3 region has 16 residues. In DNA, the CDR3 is TGCGCCAGCAGCCAAGATCACCGAGGCAGGCAAGAGACCCAGTACTTC. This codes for CASSQDHRGRQETQYF.